This is a list of T cell receptor beta chains from one sample in a study of blood T cell repertoires in COVID-19. The method was immunoSEQ multiplex PCR; TCRdb's version includes in-frame clones alone and lacks a portion of them. Here the sample spans roughly 230,000 clones, 80% to 85% being singletons. What was sequenced was PBMCs or T cells enriched from blood (not recorded which). The origin of the receptors is a man aged 50-59 years who had recovered from COVID-19. The CDR3 runs from the conserved cysteine through the conserved F or W. Fields, in order: V gene, J gene, D gene, clone size, CDR3 DNA, CDR3 protein. D genes are given only for firm matches. Size is stated for part of the rows, as once, few or many counts, or as a class when the clone is expanded.

v_gene: TRBV28; j_gene: TRBJ1-6; d_gene: -; abundance: -; CDR3nt: TGTGCCAGCAGTTTCGACAGTGGTGGTAATTCACCCCTCCACTTT; CDR3aa: CASSFDSGGNSPLHF
v_gene: TRBV19; j_gene: TRBJ2-6; d_gene: -; abundance: -; CDR3nt: TGTGCCAGTAGTATAGCTGAGGGGGTCAACGTCCTGACTTTC; CDR3aa: CASSIAEGVNVLTF
v_gene: TRBV4-1; j_gene: TRBJ1-1; d_gene: -; abundance: -; CDR3nt: TGCGCCAGCAGCCAAGATCAGGGAGGCACTGAAGCTTTCTTT; CDR3aa: CASSQDQGGTEAFF
v_gene: TRBV28; j_gene: TRBJ1-5; d_gene: -; abundance: -; CDR3nt: TGTGCCAGCAGTTTGGCGGGGGGCAATCAGCCCCAGCATTTT; CDR3aa: CASSLAGGNQPQHF
v_gene: TRBV3-1/TRBV3-2; j_gene: TRBJ1-4; d_gene: -; abundance: -; CDR3nt: TGTGCCAGCAGCCAACCCGGAAAACTGTTTTTT; CDR3aa: CASSQPGKLFF
v_gene: TRBV19; j_gene: TRBJ2-7; d_gene: -; abundance: few; CDR3nt: TGTGCCAGTAGTCCGAACCCCTCAGGGTACGAGCAGTACTTC; CDR3aa: CASSPNPSGYEQYF
v_gene: TRBV29-1; j_gene: TRBJ1-2; d_gene: TRBD1; abundance: -; CDR3nt: TGCAGCGTTGAAATGACAGGGGGCGGTGGCTACACCTTC; CDR3aa: CSVEMTGGGGYTF
v_gene: TRBV11-2; j_gene: TRBJ1-1; d_gene: TRBD1; abundance: -; CDR3nt: TGTGCCAGCAGCGCAACGCGGGCAGGGGGCTGGGTCACTGAAGCTTTCTTT; CDR3aa: CASSATRAGGWVTEAFF
v_gene: TRBV14; j_gene: TRBJ2-1; d_gene: TRBD2; abundance: -; CDR3nt: TGTGCCAGCAGCCCTACTAGCGGTATGTACAATGAGCAGTTCTTC; CDR3aa: CASSPTSGMYNEQFF
v_gene: TRBV4-3; j_gene: TRBJ1-1; d_gene: -; abundance: -; CDR3nt: TGCGCCAGCAGCCAAGACAGGGGAAGTACTGAAGCTTTCTTT; CDR3aa: CASSQDRGSTEAFF
v_gene: TRBV15; j_gene: TRBJ2-2; d_gene: -; abundance: -; CDR3nt: TGTGCCACCAGCAGAGATCGGACCGGGGAGCTGTTTTTT; CDR3aa: CATSRDRTGELFF
v_gene: TRBV10-3; j_gene: TRBJ2-7; d_gene: TRBD2; abundance: -; CDR3nt: TGTGCCATCAGCGGACTAGCGGGGCCCTACGAGCAGTACTTC; CDR3aa: CAISGLAGPYEQYF
v_gene: TRBV10-2; j_gene: TRBJ2-7; d_gene: TRBD1; abundance: -; CDR3nt: TGCGCCAGCGCCCGGACAGGGGGTTACGAGCAGTACTTC; CDR3aa: CASARTGGYEQYF
v_gene: TRBV7-2; j_gene: TRBJ1-3; d_gene: -; abundance: -; CDR3nt: TGTGCCAGCAGGGGGCCTGGAAACACCATATATTTT; CDR3aa: CASRGPGNTIYF
v_gene: TRBV18; j_gene: TRBJ1-3; d_gene: -; abundance: -; CDR3nt: TGTGCCAGCTCACCCGGGGGGAGGACCTCTGGAAACACCATATATTTT; CDR3aa: CASSPGGRTSGNTIYF
v_gene: TRBV2; j_gene: TRBJ1-1; d_gene: TRBD1; abundance: once; CDR3nt: TGTGCCAGCCCAGACAGGGGAAGGGGCACTGAAGCTTTCTTT; CDR3aa: CASPDRGRGTEAFF
v_gene: TRBV30; j_gene: TRBJ2-7; d_gene: -; abundance: -; CDR3nt: TGTGCCTGGAGTGCAAAAGCGGGTACCTCCTACGAGCAGTACTTC; CDR3aa: CAWSAKAGTSYEQYF
v_gene: TRBV2; j_gene: TRBJ1-2; d_gene: TRBD1; abundance: -; CDR3nt: TGTGCCAGCACTCCCAGGGGGGCCTATGGCTACACCTTC; CDR3aa: CASTPRGAYGYTF
v_gene: TRBV7-9; j_gene: TRBJ1-6; d_gene: -; abundance: -; CDR3nt: TGTGCCAGCAGCCCTGGACAGTGGGGTCAAGATAATTCACCCCTCCACTTT; CDR3aa: CASSPGQWGQDNSPLHF
v_gene: TRBV5-1; j_gene: TRBJ2-7; d_gene: TRBD1; abundance: -; CDR3nt: TGCGCCAGCAGCTACAACAGGGGGCCGGGCGAGCAGTACTTC; CDR3aa: CASSYNRGPGEQYF
v_gene: TRBV11-2; j_gene: TRBJ2-1; d_gene: -; abundance: -; CDR3nt: TGTGCCAGCAGCCCGGCGGCTAGCATCTATGAGCAGTTCTTC; CDR3aa: CASSPAASIYEQFF
v_gene: TRBV12-3/TRBV12-4; j_gene: TRBJ2-7; d_gene: -; abundance: -; CDR3nt: TGTGCCAGCAGTTTCGAGATCTACGAGCAGTACTTC; CDR3aa: CASSFEIYEQYF
v_gene: TRBV11-2; j_gene: TRBJ2-5; d_gene: TRBD2; abundance: once; CDR3nt: TGTGCCAGCAGCCAGAGGAGAACTAGCGGGCTACAAGAGACCCAGTACTTC; CDR3aa: CASSQRRTSGLQETQYF
v_gene: TRBV19; j_gene: TRBJ1-1; d_gene: -; abundance: -; CDR3nt: TGTGCCAGTAGTATAGGAGGGAACACTGAAGCTTTCTTT; CDR3aa: CASSIGGNTEAFF
v_gene: TRBV19; j_gene: TRBJ2-5; d_gene: TRBD2; abundance: -; CDR3nt: TGTGCCAGTAGACCCGGGACTAGCGGTGAGACCCAGTACTTC; CDR3aa: CASRPGTSGETQYF
v_gene: TRBV30; j_gene: TRBJ1-6; d_gene: -; abundance: -; CDR3nt: TGTGCCTGGGGGGTAGCTCTCAATAATTCACCCCTCCACTTT; CDR3aa: CAWGVALNNSPLHF
v_gene: TRBV5-1; j_gene: TRBJ1-1; d_gene: TRBD1; abundance: -; CDR3nt: TGCGCCAGCAGGCGGAGTCCGACAGGGGCGCCTGAAGCTTTCTTT; CDR3aa: CASRRSPTGAPEAFF
v_gene: TRBV30; j_gene: TRBJ2-1; d_gene: TRBD2; abundance: once; CDR3nt: TGTGCCTGGAGTCGGGGTCTGGCGGGGGGAAACAATGAGCAGTTCTTC; CDR3aa: CAWSRGLAGGNNEQFF
v_gene: TRBV11-2; j_gene: TRBJ2-1; d_gene: TRBD2; abundance: once; CDR3nt: TGTGCCAGCAGCATGAGGCCCGGGGGGGATGAGCAGTTCTTC; CDR3aa: CASSMRPGGDEQFF
v_gene: TRBV12-3/TRBV12-4; j_gene: TRBJ2-4; d_gene: -; abundance: few; CDR3nt: TGTGCCAGCAGCGCGCAGGGTTTTGGCATTCAGTACTTC; CDR3aa: CASSAQGFGIQYF
v_gene: TRBV30; j_gene: TRBJ1-6; d_gene: -; abundance: -; CDR3nt: TGTGCCTGGAATGCAGGGTTACTATCACCCCTCCACTTT; CDR3aa: CAWNAGLLSPLHF
v_gene: TRBV28; j_gene: TRBJ2-4; d_gene: TRBD1; abundance: -; CDR3nt: TGTGCCAGCAGTCTTTACGGACAGGGTTCGGGGTCCAAAAACATTCAGTACTTC; CDR3aa: CASSLYGQGSGSKNIQYF
v_gene: TRBV6-5; j_gene: TRBJ2-2; d_gene: TRBD2; abundance: -; CDR3nt: TGTGCCAGCAGTTACTCTCGCGGGGGTTCCACCGGGGAGCTGTTTTTT; CDR3aa: CASSYSRGGSTGELFF
v_gene: TRBV12-3/TRBV12-4; j_gene: TRBJ2-3; d_gene: -; abundance: -; CDR3nt: TGTGCCAGCAAACAGGGCTCAGATACGCAGTATTTT; CDR3aa: CASKQGSDTQYF
v_gene: TRBV5-4; j_gene: TRBJ1-4; d_gene: -; abundance: -; CDR3nt: TGTGCCAGCAGCGAAGGGGGACGGACAAATGAAAAACTGTTTTTT; CDR3aa: CASSEGGRTNEKLFF
v_gene: TRBV6-5; j_gene: TRBJ1-1; d_gene: -; abundance: once; CDR3nt: TGTGCCAGCACAGGGGATATGAACACTGAAGCTTTCTTT; CDR3aa: CASTGDMNTEAFF
v_gene: TRBV30; j_gene: TRBJ1-2; d_gene: TRBD1; abundance: -; CDR3nt: TGTGCCTGGATCTCTTCGGGACAGCGCAACTATGGCTACACCTTC; CDR3aa: CAWISSGQRNYGYTF
v_gene: TRBV28; j_gene: TRBJ2-2; d_gene: TRBD2; abundance: -; CDR3nt: TGTGCCAGCAGCAAGCGGGAGGGGCGAACCGGGGAGCTGTTTTTT; CDR3aa: CASSKREGRTGELFF
v_gene: TRBV2; j_gene: TRBJ2-7; d_gene: TRBD2; abundance: -; CDR3nt: TGTGCCAGCAGTCGGGACTACTCCTACGAGCAGTACTTC; CDR3aa: CASSRDYSYEQYF
v_gene: TRBV19; j_gene: TRBJ1-5; d_gene: TRBD1; abundance: -; CDR3nt: TGTGCCAGTATGTTGAGGGGGCGGGGGGATCAGCCCCAGCATTTT; CDR3aa: CASMLRGRGDQPQHF
v_gene: TRBV15; j_gene: TRBJ2-1; d_gene: -; abundance: -; CDR3nt: TGTGCCACCAGCAGAGATCTGGGCAGGGGCAGGGATGAGCAGTTCTTC; CDR3aa: CATSRDLGRGRDEQFF
v_gene: TRBV5-4; j_gene: TRBJ1-2; d_gene: TRBD1; abundance: once; CDR3nt: TGTGCCAGCAGTTCTAATCGGGACAGGGGAAGAGCTAACTATGGCTACACCTTC; CDR3aa: CASSSNRDRGRANYGYTF
v_gene: TRBV7-2; j_gene: TRBJ2-7; d_gene: TRBD1; abundance: -; CDR3nt: TGTGCCAGCAGCTCGACGGACAGGGACGAGCAGTACTTC; CDR3aa: CASSSTDRDEQYF
v_gene: TRBV10-1; j_gene: TRBJ2-7; d_gene: -; abundance: few; CDR3nt: TGCGCCAGCAGTGAAACGACTATCAGCGAGCAGTACTTC; CDR3aa: CASSETTISEQYF
v_gene: TRBV6-2/TRBV6-3; j_gene: TRBJ1-5; d_gene: -; abundance: -; CDR3nt: TGTGCCAGCAGTTCCGGACATCCGGGTCAGCCCCAGCATTTT; CDR3aa: CASSSGHPGQPQHF
v_gene: TRBV12-5; j_gene: TRBJ1-2; d_gene: -; abundance: -; CDR3nt: TGTGCTAGTGGTTTGGGGGGGACACTGAGTTATGGCTACACCTTC; CDR3aa: CASGLGGTLSYGYTF
v_gene: TRBV6-2/TRBV6-3; j_gene: TRBJ2-6; d_gene: -; abundance: -; CDR3nt: TGTGCCAGCAGACCTCAGACAGGGGAGGGTGGGGCCAACGTCCTGACTTTC; CDR3aa: CASRPQTGEGGANVLTF